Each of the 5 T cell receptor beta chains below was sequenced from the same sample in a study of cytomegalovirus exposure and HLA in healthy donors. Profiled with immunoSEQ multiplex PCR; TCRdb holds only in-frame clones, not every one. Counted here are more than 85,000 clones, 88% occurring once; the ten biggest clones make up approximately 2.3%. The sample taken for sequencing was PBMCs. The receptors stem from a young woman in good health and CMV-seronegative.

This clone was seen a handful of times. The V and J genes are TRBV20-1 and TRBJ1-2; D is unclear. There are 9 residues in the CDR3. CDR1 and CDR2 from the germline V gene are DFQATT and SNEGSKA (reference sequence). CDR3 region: CGTPEGYTF. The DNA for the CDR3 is TGCGGTACCCCGGAGGGCTACACCTTC.

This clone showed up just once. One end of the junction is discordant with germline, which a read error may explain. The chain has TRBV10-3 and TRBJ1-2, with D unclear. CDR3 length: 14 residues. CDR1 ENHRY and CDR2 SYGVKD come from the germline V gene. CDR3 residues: CATSRLSGTYGYTF. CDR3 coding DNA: TGTGCCACCAGTCGTTTGTCTGGCACCTATGGCTACACCTTC.

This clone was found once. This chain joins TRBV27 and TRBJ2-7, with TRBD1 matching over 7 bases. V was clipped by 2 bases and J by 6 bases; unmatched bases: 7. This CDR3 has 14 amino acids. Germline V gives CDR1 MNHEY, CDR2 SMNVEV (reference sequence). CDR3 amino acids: CASSLDEGAGEQYF. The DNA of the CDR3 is TGTGCCAGCAGTTTAGATGAGGGGGCAGGCGAGCAGTACTTC.

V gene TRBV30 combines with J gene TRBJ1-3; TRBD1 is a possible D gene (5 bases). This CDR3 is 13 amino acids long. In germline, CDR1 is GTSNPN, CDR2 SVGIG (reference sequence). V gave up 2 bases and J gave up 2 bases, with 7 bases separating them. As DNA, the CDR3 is TGTGCCTGGAGTCGGGGGACTGGAAACACCATATATTTT. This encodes CAWSRGTGNTIYF.

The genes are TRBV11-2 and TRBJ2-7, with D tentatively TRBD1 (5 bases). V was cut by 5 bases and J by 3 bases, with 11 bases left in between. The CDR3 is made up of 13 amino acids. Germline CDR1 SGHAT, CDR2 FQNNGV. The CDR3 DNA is TGTGCCAGCAGCGAAGGGCAGGGCTACGAGCAGTACTTC. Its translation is CASSEGQGYEQYF.